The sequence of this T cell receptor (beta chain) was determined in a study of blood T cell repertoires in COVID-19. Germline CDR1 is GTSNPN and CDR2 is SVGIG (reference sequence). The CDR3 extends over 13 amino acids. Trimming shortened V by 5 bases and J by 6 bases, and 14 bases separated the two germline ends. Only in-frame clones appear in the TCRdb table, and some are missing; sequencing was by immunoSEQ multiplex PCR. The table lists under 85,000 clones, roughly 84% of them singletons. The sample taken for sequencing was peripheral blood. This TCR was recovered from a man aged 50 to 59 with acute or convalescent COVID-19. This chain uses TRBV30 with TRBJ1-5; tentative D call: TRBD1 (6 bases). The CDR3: CAWAQGLAQPQHF. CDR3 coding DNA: TGTGCCTGGGCCCAGGGGCTCGCTCAGCCCCAGCATTTT.